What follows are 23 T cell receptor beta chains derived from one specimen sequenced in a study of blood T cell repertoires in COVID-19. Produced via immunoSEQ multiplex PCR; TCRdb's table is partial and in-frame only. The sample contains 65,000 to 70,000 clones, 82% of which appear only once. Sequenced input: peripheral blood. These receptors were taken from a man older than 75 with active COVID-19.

CDR3 nucleotides: TGTGCCAGCAGTCTAGGGGGACTAGCGGTCTACGAGCAGTACTTC. Translation gives CASSLGGLAVYEQYF. The chain links TRBV28 to TRBJ2-7; 11 positions agree with TRBD2. The germline CDR1 and CDR2 sequences are MDHEN and SYDVKM. This CDR3 region has 15 residues. V was pared by 5 bases and J by 3 bases, with 6 bases of the junction left unmatched.

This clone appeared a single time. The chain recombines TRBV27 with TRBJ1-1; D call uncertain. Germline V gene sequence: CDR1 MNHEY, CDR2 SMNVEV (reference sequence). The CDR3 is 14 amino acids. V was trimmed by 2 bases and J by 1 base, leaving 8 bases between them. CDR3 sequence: CASSLREGNTEAFF. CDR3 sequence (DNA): TGTGCCAGCAGTTTAAGGGAGGGGAACACTGAAGCTTTCTTT.

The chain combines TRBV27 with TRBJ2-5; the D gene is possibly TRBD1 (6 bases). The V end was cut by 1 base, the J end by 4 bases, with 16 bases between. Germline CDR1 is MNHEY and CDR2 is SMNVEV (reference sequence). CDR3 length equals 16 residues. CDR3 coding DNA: TGTGCCAGCAGTTTATTAAGGGGGAGAGGTAGAGAGACCCAGTACTTC. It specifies CASSLLRGRGRETQYF.

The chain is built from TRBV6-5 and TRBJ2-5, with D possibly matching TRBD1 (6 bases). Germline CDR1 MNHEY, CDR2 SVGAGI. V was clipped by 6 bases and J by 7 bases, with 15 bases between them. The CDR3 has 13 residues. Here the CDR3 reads CASRSGTPGTQYF. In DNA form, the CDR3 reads TGTGCCAGCAGGTCCGGGACACCAGGGACCCAGTACTTC.

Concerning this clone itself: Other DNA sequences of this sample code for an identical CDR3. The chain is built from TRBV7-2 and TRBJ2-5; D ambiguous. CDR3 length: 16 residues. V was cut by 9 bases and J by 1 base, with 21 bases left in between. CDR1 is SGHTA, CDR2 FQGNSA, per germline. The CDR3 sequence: CASSLSIVSGQETQYF. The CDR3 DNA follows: TGTGCCAGTAGCCTTTCGATTGTCAGTGGCCAAGAGACCCAGTACTTC.

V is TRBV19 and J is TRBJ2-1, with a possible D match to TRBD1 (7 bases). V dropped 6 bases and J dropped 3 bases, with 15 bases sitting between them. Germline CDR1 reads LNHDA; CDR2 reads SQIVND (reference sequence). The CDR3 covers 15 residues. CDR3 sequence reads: CASRERQGGYNEQFF. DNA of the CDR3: TGTGCCAGTAGGGAAAGACAGGGAGGCTACAATGAGCAGTTCTTC.

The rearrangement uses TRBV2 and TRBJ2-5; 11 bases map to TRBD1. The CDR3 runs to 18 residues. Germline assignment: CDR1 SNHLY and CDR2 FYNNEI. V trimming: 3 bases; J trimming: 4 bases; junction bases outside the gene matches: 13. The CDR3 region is CASSDPYIRDRGRETQYF. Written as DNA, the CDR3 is TGTGCCAGCAGTGACCCTTACATCCGGGACAGGGGGAGAGAGACCCAGTACTTC. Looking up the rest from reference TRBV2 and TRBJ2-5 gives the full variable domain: EPEVTQTPSHQVTQMGQEVILRCVPISNHLYFYWYRQILGQKVEFLVSFYNNEISEKSEIFDDQFSVERPDGSNFTLKIRSTKLEDSAMYFCASSDPYIRDRGRETQYFGPGTRLLVL.

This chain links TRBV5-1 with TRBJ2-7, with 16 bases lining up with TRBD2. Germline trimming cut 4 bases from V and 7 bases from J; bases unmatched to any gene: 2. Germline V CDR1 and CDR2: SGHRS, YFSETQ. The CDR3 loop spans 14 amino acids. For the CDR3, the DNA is TGCGCCAGCAGCCCGGGACTAGCGGGGGGGGAGCAGTACTTC. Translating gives CASSPGLAGGEQYF.

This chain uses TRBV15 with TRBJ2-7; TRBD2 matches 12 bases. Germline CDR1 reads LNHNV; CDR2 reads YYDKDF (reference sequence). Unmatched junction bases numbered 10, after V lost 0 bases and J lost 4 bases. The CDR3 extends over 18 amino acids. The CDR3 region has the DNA TGTGCCACCAGCAGAGATGGGCGGACTAGCGGGGACGTTTACGAGCAGTACTTC. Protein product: CATSRDGRTSGDVYEQYF.

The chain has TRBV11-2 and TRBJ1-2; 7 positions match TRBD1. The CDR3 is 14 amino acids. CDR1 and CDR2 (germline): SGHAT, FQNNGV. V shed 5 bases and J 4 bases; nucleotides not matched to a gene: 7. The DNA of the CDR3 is TGTGCCAGCAGCCCTACAGGGGTTGGCTATGGCTACACCTTC. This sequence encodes CASSPTGVGYGYTF.

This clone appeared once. CDR3 in DNA: TGTGCCAGCAGCTTAGTGCAGGGGGGCAATCAGCCCCAGCATTTT. It specifies CASSLVQGGNQPQHF. The chain combines TRBV7-2 with TRBJ1-5; 7 bases agree with TRBD1. This CDR3 is 15 amino acids long. V dropped 1 base and J dropped 2; count of bases not matched to a gene: 2. Germline V gene data show CDR1 as SGHTA and CDR2 as FQGNSA.

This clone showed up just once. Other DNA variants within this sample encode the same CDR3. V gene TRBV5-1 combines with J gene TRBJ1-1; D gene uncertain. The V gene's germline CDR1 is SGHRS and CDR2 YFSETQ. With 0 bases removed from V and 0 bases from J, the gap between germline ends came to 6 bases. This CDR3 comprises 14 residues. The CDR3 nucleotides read TGCGCCAGCAGCTTGGAGACTATGAACACTGAAGCTTTCTTT. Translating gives CASSLETMNTEAFF.

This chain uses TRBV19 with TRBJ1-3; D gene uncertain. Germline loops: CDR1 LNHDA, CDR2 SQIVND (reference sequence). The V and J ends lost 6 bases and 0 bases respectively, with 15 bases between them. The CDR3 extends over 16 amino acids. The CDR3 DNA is TGTGCCAGTAGCCCAAACGACAAGCACTCTGGAAACACCATATATTTT. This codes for CASSPNDKHSGNTIYF.

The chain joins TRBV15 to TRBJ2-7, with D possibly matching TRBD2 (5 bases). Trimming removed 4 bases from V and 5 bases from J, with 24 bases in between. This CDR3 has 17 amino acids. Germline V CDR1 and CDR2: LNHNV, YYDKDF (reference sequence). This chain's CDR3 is CATSKDRGSSGGHEQYF. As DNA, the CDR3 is TGTGCCACCAGCAAGGACCGCGGATCGAGCGGAGGTCACGAGCAGTACTTC.

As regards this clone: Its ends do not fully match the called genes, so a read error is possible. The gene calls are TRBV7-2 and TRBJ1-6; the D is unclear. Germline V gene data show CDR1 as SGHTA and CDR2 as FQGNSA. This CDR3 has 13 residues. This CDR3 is CASSLAGDSPLHF. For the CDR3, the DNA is TGTGCCAGCAGCCTAGCGGGCGATTCACCCCTCCACTTT.

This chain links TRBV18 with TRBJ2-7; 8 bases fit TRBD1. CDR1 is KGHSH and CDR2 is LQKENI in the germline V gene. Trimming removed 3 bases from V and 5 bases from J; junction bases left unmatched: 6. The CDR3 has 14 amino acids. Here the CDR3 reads CASSPRTGSDEQYF. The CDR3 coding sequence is TGTGCCAGCTCACCGCGGACAGGGTCCGACGAGCAGTACTTC.

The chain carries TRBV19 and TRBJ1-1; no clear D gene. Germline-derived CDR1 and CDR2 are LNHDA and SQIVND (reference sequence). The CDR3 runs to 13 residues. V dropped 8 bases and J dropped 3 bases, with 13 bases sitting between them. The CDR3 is CASYPELYTEAFF. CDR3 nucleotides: TGTGCCAGTTATCCGGAGCTGTACACTGAAGCTTTCTTT.

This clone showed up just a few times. The CDR3 DNA reads as TGTGCCTGGAGTGCCTACTCCGTCGAGCAGTACTTC. Its translation: CAWSAYSVEQYF. The chain uses TRBV30 and TRBJ2-7; unclear D gene. V was pared by 1 base and J by 6 bases, with 10 bases between. The CDR3 extends over 12 amino acids. Germline V gene data show CDR1 as GTSNPN and CDR2 as SVGIG (reference sequence).

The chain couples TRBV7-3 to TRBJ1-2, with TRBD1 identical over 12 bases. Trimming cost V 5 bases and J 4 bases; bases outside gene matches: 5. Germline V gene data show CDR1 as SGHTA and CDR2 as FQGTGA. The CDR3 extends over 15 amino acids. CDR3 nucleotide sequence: TGTGCCAGCAGCCTCGGGACAGGGGGCGGCTATGGCTACACCTTC. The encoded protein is CASSLGTGGGYGYTF.

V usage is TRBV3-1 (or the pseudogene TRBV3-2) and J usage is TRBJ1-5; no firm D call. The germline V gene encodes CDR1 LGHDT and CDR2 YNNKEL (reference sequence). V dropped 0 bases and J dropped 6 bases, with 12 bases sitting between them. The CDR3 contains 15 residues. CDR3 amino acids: CASSQDIRRGQPQHF. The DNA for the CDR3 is TGTGCCAGCAGCCAAGATATTAGGCGCGGTCAGCCCCAGCATTTT.

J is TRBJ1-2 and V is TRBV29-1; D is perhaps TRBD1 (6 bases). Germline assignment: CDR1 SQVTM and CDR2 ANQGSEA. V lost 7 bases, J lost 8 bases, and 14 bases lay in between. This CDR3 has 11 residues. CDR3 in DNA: TGCAGCGGGGGACACGGAGACGGCTACACCTTC. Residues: CSGGHGDGYTF.

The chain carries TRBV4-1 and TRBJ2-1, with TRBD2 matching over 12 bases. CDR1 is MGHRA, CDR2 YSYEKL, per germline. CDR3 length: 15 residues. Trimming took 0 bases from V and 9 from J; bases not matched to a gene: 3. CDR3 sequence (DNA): TGCGCCAGCAGCCAAGATCTAGCGGGGGGGCTTGAGCAGTTCTTC. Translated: CASSQDLAGGLEQFF.

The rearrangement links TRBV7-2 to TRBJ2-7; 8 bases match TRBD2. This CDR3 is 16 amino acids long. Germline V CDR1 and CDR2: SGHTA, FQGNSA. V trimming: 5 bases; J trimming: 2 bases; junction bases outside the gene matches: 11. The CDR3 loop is CASSPRAGGPAYEQYF. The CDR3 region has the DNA TGTGCCAGCAGCCCGAGGGCGGGGGGCCCTGCCTACGAGCAGTACTTC.